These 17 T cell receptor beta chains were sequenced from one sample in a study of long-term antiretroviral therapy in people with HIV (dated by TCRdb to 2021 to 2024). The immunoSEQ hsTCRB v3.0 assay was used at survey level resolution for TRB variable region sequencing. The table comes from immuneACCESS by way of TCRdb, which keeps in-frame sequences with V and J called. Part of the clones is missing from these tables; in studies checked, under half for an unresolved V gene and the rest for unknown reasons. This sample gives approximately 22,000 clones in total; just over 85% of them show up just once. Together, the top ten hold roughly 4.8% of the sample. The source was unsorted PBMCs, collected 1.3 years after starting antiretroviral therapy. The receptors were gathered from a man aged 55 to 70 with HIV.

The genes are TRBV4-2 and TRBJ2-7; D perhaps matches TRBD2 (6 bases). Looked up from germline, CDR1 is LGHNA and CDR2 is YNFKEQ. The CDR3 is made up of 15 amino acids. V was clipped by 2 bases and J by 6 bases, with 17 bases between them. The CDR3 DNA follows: TGTGCCAGCAGCCAACGTATAGTGGGGGAGGTCGAGCAGTACTTC. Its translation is CASSQRIVGEVEQYF.

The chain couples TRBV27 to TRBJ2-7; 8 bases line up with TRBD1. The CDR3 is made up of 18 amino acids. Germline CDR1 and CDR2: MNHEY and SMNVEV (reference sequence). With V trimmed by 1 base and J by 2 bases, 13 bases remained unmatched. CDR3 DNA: TGTGCCAGCAGTTTATTGAGAAGCGCTGGGACAGGTACCTACGAGCAGTACTTC. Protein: CASSLLRSAGTGTYEQYF.

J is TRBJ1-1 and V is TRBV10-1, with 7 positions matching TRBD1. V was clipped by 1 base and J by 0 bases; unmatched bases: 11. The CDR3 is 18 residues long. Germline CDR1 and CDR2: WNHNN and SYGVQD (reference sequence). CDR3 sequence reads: CASSEFPGTAPLNTEAFF. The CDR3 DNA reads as TGCGCCAGCAGTGAGTTCCCCGGGACAGCACCATTGAACACTGAAGCTTTCTTT.

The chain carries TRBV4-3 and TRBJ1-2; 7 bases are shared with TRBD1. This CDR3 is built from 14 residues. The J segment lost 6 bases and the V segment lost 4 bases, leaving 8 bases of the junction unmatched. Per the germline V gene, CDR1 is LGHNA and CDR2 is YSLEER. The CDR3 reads CASSRWVTGNGYTF. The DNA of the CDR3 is TGCGCCAGCAGCCGCTGGGTGACAGGGAATGGCTACACCTTC.

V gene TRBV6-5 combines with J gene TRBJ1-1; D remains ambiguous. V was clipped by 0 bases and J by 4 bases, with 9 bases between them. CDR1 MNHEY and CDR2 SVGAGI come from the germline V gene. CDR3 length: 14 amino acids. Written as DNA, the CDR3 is TGTGCCAGCAGTTACTCGGTCAGTGGCACTGAAGCTTTCTTT. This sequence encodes CASSYSVSGTEAFF.

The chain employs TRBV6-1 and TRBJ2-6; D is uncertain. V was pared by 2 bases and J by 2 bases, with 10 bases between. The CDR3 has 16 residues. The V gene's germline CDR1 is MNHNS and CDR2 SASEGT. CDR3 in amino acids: CASSESQTPGANVLTF. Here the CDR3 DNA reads TGTGCCAGCAGTGAATCCCAGACCCCTGGGGCCAACGTCCTGACTTTC.

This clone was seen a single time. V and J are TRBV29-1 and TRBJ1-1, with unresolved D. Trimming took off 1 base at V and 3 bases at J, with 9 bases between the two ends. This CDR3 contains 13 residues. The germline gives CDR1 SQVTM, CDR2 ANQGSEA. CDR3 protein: CSVEADGYTEAFF. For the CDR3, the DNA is TGCAGCGTTGAAGCGGACGGATACACTGAAGCTTTCTTT.

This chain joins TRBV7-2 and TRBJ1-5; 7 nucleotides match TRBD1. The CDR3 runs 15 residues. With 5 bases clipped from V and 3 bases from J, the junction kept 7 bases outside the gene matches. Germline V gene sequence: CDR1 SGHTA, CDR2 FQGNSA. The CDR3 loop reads CASSVRTGYNQPQHF. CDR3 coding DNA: TGTGCCAGCAGCGTACGGACAGGTTACAATCAGCCCCAGCATTTT.

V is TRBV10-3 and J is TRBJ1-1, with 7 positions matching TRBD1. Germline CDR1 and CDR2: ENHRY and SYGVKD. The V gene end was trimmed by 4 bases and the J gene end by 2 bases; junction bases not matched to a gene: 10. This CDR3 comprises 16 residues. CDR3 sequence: CAISGFGTAPNTEAFF. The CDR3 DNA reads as TGTGCCATCAGTGGCTTTGGGACAGCACCAAACACTGAAGCTTTCTTT.

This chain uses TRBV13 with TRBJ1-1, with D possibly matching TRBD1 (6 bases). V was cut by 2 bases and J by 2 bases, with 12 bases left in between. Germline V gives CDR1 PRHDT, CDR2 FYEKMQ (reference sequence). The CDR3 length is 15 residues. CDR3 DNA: TGTGCCAGCAGCTTATACAGGGAGAGAAACACTGAAGCTTTCTTT. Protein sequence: CASSLYRERNTEAFF.

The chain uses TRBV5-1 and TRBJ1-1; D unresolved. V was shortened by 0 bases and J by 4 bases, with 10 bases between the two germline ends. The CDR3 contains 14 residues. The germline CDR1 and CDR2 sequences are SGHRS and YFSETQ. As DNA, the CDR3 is TGCGCCAGCAGCTTGGAGGTCGGAAGCACTGAAGCTTTCTTT. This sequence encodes CASSLEVGSTEAFF.

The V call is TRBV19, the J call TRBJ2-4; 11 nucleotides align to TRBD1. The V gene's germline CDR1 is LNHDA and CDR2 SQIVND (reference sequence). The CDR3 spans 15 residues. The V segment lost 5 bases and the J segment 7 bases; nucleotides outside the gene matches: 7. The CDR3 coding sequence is TGTGCCAGTAGTCCTGACCGGGACAGGGGGAACATTCAGTACTTC. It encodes CASSPDRDRGNIQYF. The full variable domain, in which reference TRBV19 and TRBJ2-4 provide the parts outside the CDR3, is DGGITQSPKYLFRKEGQNVTLSCEQNLNHDAMYWYRQDPGQGLRLIYYSQIVNDFQKGDIAEGYSVSREKKESFPLTVTSAQKNPTAFYLCASSPDRDRGNIQYFGAGTRLSVL.

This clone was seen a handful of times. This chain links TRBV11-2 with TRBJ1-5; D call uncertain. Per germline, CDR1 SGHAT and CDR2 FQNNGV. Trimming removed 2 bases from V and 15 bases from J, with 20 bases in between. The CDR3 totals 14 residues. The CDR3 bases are TGTGCCAGCAGCTTACAACGGGGAGTGTGGGGATTGCATTTT. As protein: CASSLQRGVWGLHF.

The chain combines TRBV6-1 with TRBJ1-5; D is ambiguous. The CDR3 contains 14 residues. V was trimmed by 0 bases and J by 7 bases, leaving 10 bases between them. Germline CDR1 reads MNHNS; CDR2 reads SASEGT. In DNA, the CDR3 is TGTGCCAGCAGTGAAGCAGGCGACGGGCAGCCCCAGCATTTT. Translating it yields CASSEAGDGQPQHF.

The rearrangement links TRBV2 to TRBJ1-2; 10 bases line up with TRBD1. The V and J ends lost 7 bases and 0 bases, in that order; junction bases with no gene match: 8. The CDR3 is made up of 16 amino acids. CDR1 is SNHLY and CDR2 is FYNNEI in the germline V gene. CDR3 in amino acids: CASTRTGGTANYGYTF. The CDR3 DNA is TGTGCCAGCACCCGGACAGGGGGAACAGCTAACTATGGCTACACCTTC.

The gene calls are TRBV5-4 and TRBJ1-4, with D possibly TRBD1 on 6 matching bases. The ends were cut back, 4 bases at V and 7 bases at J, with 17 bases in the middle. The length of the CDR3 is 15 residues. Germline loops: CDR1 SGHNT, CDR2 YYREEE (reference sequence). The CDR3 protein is CASSPAGGRSEKLFF. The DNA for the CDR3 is TGTGCCAGCAGCCCCGCCGGGGGGCGCAGTGAAAAACTGTTTTTT.

CDR3 bases: TGTGCCAGCAGTTCGGGACAGGGTGGTAATGAAAAACTGTTTTTT. It encodes CASSSGQGGNEKLFF. The V call is TRBV28, the J call TRBJ1-4; 9 nucleotides line up with TRBD1. The length of the CDR3 is 15 residues. Germline trimming cut 4 bases from V and 4 bases from J; bases unmatched to any gene: 4. Germline CDR1 reads MDHEN; CDR2 reads SYDVKM.